Shown below are 25 T cell receptor beta chains from a single sample sequenced in a study of shared clonotypes between healthy human individuals. Using immunoSEQ multiplex PCR, the repertoire was profiled, and TCRdb retains in-frame clones only, with some absent. This sample carries a few million clones, approximately 90% of them seen once, and the ten largest clones take 0.3% to 0.4%. Specimen: naive CD4+ T cells from PBMCs. Specified subset: CD45RA+ positively selected. The source is a young man in good health. Some clones in this sample may be carry-over from other donors' samples.

The CDR3 DNA reads as TGCGCCAGCAGCCAACCCCCCGCGGGGGTGAATGAGCAGTTCTTC. It codes for CASSQPPAGVNEQFF. This chain uses TRBV4-1 with TRBJ2-1; 7 bases map to TRBD2. There are 15 residues in the CDR3. In germline, CDR1 is MGHRA, CDR2 YSYEKL. J was trimmed by 7 bases and V by 2 bases; bases with no gene match: 8.

This clone is a singleton in its sample. This rearrangement joins TRBV6-1 to TRBJ1-2; a possible D gene is TRBD1 (6 bases). CDR1 is MNHNS, CDR2 SASEGT, per germline. The CDR3 contains 16 residues. V was clipped by 2 bases and J by 6 bases, with 19 bases between them. For the CDR3, the DNA is TGTGCCAGCAGTGAAAGCCGGGTTTGGGGGGCCGATGGCTACACCTTC. It translates to CASSESRVWGADGYTF.

Remarks on this clone: The same CDR3 also results from other DNA sequences found in this sample. This chain uses TRBV7-9 with TRBJ2-3; D is uncertain. The CDR3 has 12 amino acids. Germline V gene data show CDR1 as SEHNR and CDR2 as FQNEAQ (reference sequence). Trimming shortened V by 1 base and J by 6 bases, and 5 bases separated the two germline ends. Here the CDR3 DNA reads TGTGCCAGCAGCTTAGTTCCGGATACGCAGTATTTT. Its protein product is CASSLVPDTQYF.

This clone was observed a single time. The V call is TRBV7-8, the J call TRBJ1-1, with unresolved D. The germline gives CDR1 SGHVS, CDR2 FQNEAQ. This CDR3 comprises 13 residues. V was cut by 5 bases and J by 6 bases, with 13 bases left in between. For the CDR3, the DNA is TGTGCCAGCAGCCTGGACGGGAGGGCTGAAGCTTTCTTT. Translated, it gives CASSLDGRAEAFF.

This chain links TRBV28 with TRBJ2-7; D not certain. V gave up 8 bases and J gave up 1 base, with 15 bases separating them. The CDR3 is 14 residues long. CDR1 and CDR2 from the germline V gene are MDHEN and SYDVKM. CDR3: CASLHRDTSYEQYF. The DNA for the CDR3 is TGTGCCAGCCTCCACCGCGACACATCCTACGAGCAGTACTTC.

This clone appeared once. The chain uses TRBV11-2 and TRBJ2-7, with TRBD2 matching 10 bases. After removal of 6 bases from V and 1 base from J, the junction contained 3 bases not matched to a gene. Germline V gives CDR1 SGHAT, CDR2 FQNNGV. This CDR3 region has 14 residues. CDR3 sequence reads: CASRSLAGSYEQYF. DNA for the CDR3: TGTGCCAGCAGGTCACTAGCGGGGTCCTACGAGCAGTACTTC. The variable domain in full, with the rest retrieved from reference TRBV11-2 and TRBJ2-7, is EAGVAQSPRYKIIEKRQSVAFWCNPISGHATLYWYQQILGQGPKLLIQFQNNGVVDDSQLPKDRFSAERLKGVDSTLKIQPAKLEDSAVYLCASRSLAGSYEQYFGPGTRLTVT.

With respect to this clone: Other DNA sequences of this sample code for an identical CDR3. The chain combines TRBV28 with TRBJ1-2, with TRBD1 matching over 9 bases. The CDR3 runs 14 residues. The germline V gene encodes CDR1 MDHEN and CDR2 SYDVKM. With V trimmed by 2 bases and J by 4 bases, 2 bases remained unmatched. CDR3 in amino acids: CASSLVQGAYGYTF. CDR3 coding DNA: TGTGCCAGCAGTTTAGTACAGGGGGCCTATGGCTACACCTTC.

V usage is TRBV28 and J usage is TRBJ2-1, with TRBD2 identical over 7 bases. J gave up 7 bases and V 6 bases, and 15 bases lay outside the gene matches. CDR3 length: 16 residues. Per germline, CDR1 MDHEN and CDR2 SYDVKM. CDR3 in amino acids: CASSNPLGGSRNEQFF. CDR3 DNA: TGTGCCAGCAGCAACCCCCTGGGCGGGAGTCGGAATGAGCAGTTCTTC.

This chain links TRBV7-3 with TRBJ2-5; 8 bases agree with TRBD1. J gave up 1 base and V 8 bases, and 3 bases lay outside the gene matches. Looked up from germline, CDR1 is SGHTA and CDR2 is FQGTGA. The CDR3 is made up of 13 amino acids. The CDR3 region has the DNA TGTGCCAGCGGACAGGGCCCCCAAGAGACCCAGTACTTC. Translation: CASGQGPQETQYF.

This chain links TRBV28 with TRBJ1-5; 8 nucleotides match TRBD1. Germline lookup yields CDR1 MDHEN and CDR2 SYDVKM. V shed 10 bases, J shed 4 bases, and the junction held 6 bases outside the gene matches. The CDR3 contains 13 residues. The DNA for the CDR3 is TGTGCCACCTACAGGGGGTTAAATCAGCCCCAGCATTTT. It yields the protein CATYRGLNQPQHF.

The CDR3, as DNA: TGTGCCAGCAGCGTAGGGTCCGCGGGAGGGGAGCAGTTCTTC. Translation gives CASSVGSAGGEQFF. The rearrangement uses TRBV9 and TRBJ2-1, with TRBD2 identical over 9 bases. CDR3 length: 14 residues. V shed 0 bases, J shed 10 bases, and the junction held 5 bases outside the gene matches. The germline CDR1 and CDR2 sequences are SGDLS and YYNGEE.

This chain connects TRBV4-3 to TRBJ2-1, with TRBD2 matching 7 bases. The V gene end was trimmed by 3 bases and the J gene end by 5 bases; junction bases not matched to a gene: 10. The CDR3 has 16 amino acids. Germline CDR1 is LGHNA and CDR2 is YSLEER. The CDR3 DNA is TGCGCCAGCAGCCACCCGGCAGGGAGGGGCAACAATGAGCAGTTCTTC. It yields the protein CASSHPAGRGNNEQFF.

This clone was picked up a small number of times. The identical CDR3 is also encoded by other nucleotide sequences in the sample. The chain recombines TRBV5-1 with TRBJ2-5; D is uncertain. This CDR3 is built from 14 residues. The germline CDR1 and CDR2 sequences are SGHRS and YFSETQ. Trimming took off 0 bases at V and 1 base at J, with 7 bases between the two ends. Written as DNA, the CDR3 is TGCGCCAGCAGCTTGGTTCCGTCCCAAGAGACCCAGTACTTC. Translating it yields CASSLVPSQETQYF.

The chain links TRBV19 to TRBJ1-1; TRBD1 is a possible D gene (6 bases). The germline V and J ends were trimmed by 8 bases and 0 bases, with 13 bases remaining between them. CDR1 and CDR2 from the germline V gene are LNHDA and SQIVND (reference sequence). This CDR3 is built from 14 residues. The CDR3 here is CASFQGQLNTEAFF. CDR3 DNA sequence: TGTGCCAGTTTTCAAGGACAGCTGAACACTGAAGCTTTCTTT.

The rearrangement uses TRBV25-1 and TRBJ2-3; TRBD1 matches at 7 bases. Germline V gene lookup returns CDR1 MGHDK and CDR2 SYGVNS. CDR3 size: 14 residues. The trim removed 10 bases at V and 5 bases at J, leaving 12 bases unmatched. The CDR3 nucleotides are TGTGCCACCCGAGGGGGCAGGGCGAGAGATACGCAGTATTTT. Protein sequence: CATRGGRARDTQYF.

This chain links TRBV5-1 with TRBJ2-7, with 10 bases fitting TRBD2. The CDR3 consists of 15 residues. The germline gives CDR1 SGHRS, CDR2 YFSETQ. The V gene end was trimmed by 0 bases and the J gene end by 6 bases; junction bases not matched to a gene: 6. This CDR3 reads CASSLVLAGTGEQYF. CDR3 nucleotides: TGCGCCAGCAGCTTGGTACTAGCGGGAACGGGCGAGCAGTACTTC.

A note on this clone: Other nucleotide sequences from this sample produce the same CDR3. CDR3 amino acids: CASSFTGLQETQYF. The DNA of the CDR3 is TGCGCCAGCAGCTTCACCGGCCTCCAAGAGACCCAGTACTTC. The rearrangement joins TRBV5-1 to TRBJ2-5; D call uncertain. This CDR3 has 14 amino acids. The V and J ends lost 2 bases and 1 base respectively, with 9 bases between them. From germline, CDR1 is SGHRS and CDR2 YFSETQ.

This rearrangement joins TRBV5-1 to TRBJ2-1; D gene unclear. Germline CDR1 is SGHRS and CDR2 is YFSETQ. The CDR3 totals 18 residues. V lost 0 bases, J lost 0 bases, and 16 bases lay in between. The CDR3 loop is CASSLAPNRGLSYNEQFF. In nucleotides, the CDR3 is TGCGCCAGCAGCTTGGCCCCAAACAGAGGCCTCTCCTACAATGAGCAGTTCTTC.

The V call is TRBV27, the J call TRBJ2-2, with D possibly TRBD1 on 6 matching bases. V lost 5 bases, J lost 6 bases, and 10 bases lay in between. The CDR3 consists of 13 residues. Germline CDR1 MNHEY, CDR2 SMNVEV (reference sequence). The CDR3 DNA sequence: TGTGCCAGCAGTACTTGGACAGCCGGGGAGCTGTTTTTT. Its translation is CASSTWTAGELFF.

The genes are TRBV28 and TRBJ1-2; D gene unclear. Trimming took off 2 bases at V and 4 bases at J, with 8 bases between the two ends. This CDR3 has 13 residues. CDR1 is MDHEN, CDR2 SYDVKM, per germline. As DNA, the CDR3 is TGTGCCAGCAGTTTACCCGCAGTCTATGGCTACACCTTC. Its translation: CASSLPAVYGYTF.

The gene calls are TRBV28 and TRBJ2-7; D could derive from TRBD1 or TRBD2 (5 bases each). Germline V gene data show CDR1 as MDHEN and CDR2 as SYDVKM. Deletions cut 5 bases from V and 6 bases from J, with 20 bases between. CDR3 length: 15 amino acids. The CDR3 DNA follows: TGTGCCAGCAGTCAAGTGGGGACGCTCCGGGGCGAGCAGTACTTC. This translates into CASSQVGTLRGEQYF.

This CDR3 is CASIPPGGGSEAFF. Written as DNA, the CDR3 is TGTGCCAGCATCCCTCCAGGGGGCGGCAGTGAAGCTTTCTTT. The genes are TRBV6-5 and TRBJ1-1, with TRBD1 matching over 8 bases. The CDR3 sequence is 14 residues long. V was clipped by 7 bases and J by 7 bases; unmatched bases: 11. The germline V gene has CDR1 MNHEY and CDR2 SVGAGI.

This chain joins TRBV14 and TRBJ1-4; perhaps TRBD1 as D (6 bases). Germline V gives CDR1 SGHDN, CDR2 FVKESK. This CDR3 has 14 amino acids. Trimming left V 4 bases short and J 8 bases short, with 14 bases between. This CDR3 is CASSRGGRREKLFF. The CDR3 DNA reads TGTGCCAGCAGCCGGGGGGGGCGAAGGGAAAAACTGTTTTTT.

In the case of this clone: Different DNA sequences within this sample yield the same CDR3. The V and J genes are TRBV28 and TRBJ2-7; unclear D gene. Trimming stripped 5 bases from V and 0 bases from J, with 11 bases between. The CDR3 runs 14 residues. Germline V gene lookup returns CDR1 MDHEN and CDR2 SYDVKM. The CDR3 DNA sequence: TGTGCCAGCAGTGGGTCGGGCAGCTCCTACGAGCAGTACTTC. This encodes CASSGSGSSYEQYF.

The chain has TRBV6-6 and TRBJ1-1; D possibly corresponds to TRBD1 (5 bases). This CDR3 contains 13 residues. Germline values: CDR1 MNHNY, CDR2 SVGAGI (reference sequence). The V gene lost 6 bases and the J gene lost 1 base, with 9 bases spanning the gap. CDR3 amino acids: CASRRQKNTEAFF. The CDR3 nucleotides read TGTGCCAGCAGACGACAGAAGAACACTGAAGCTTTCTTT.